This T cell receptor beta chain originates from a study of shared clonotypes between healthy human individuals (dated by TCRdb to about 2020). Study-wide context: A few men and two women, aged 18 to 49 years, made up the cohort. Each donor's leukapheresis produced roughly between roughly 0.9 and 8.9 billion PBMCs. Blood TCR repertoires of several healthy adults were deeply sequenced to estimate repertoire size and the extent of clonotype sharing between individuals. To increase sequencing depth and limit assay-specific biases, different laboratories used diverse techniques to prepare libraries and sequence TCR repertoires.

Healthy HIV-negative adults with no recently reported acute infections or vaccinations were included as donors. Only Caucasian adults living in Nashville, Tennessee, USA were represented among the donors. For unsorted samples, around 90 million PBMCs were counted, and genomic DNA was extracted using the QIAamp DNA Blood Mini kit. Blood was obtained by leukapheresis, after which PBMCs were separated by Ficoll-Histopaque density gradient centrifugation and cryopreserved in liquid nitrogen vapor phase. The study at large found these results: Only blood was sampled, and tissue TCR repertoires likely differ from those in blood. The small number of donors limited the genetic and exposure-history diversity represented. Based on pairwise subsampling, the degree of clonotype sharing among donors was expected to be affected by sequencing depth.

Note on this clone: This receptor's antigen is unknown. Base qualities are not provided; no much larger clone lies one nucleotide away.

Using the deep immunoSEQ assay, TCR CDR3 regions were amplified from genomic DNA by multiplex PCR. Genomic DNA extracted from each cell subset was distributed evenly over all wells of several immunoSEQ 96-well plates, and each plate served as one replicate. Each replicate PCR for unsorted PBMC received 300 to 350 ng genomic DNA, equal to 30,000 to 35,000 T cell genomes. Ten immunoSEQ deep assay plates were used to sequence unsorted PBMC genomic DNA. Purified libraries were quantified with a Qubit 3.0 fluorometer, sized on a Bioanalyzer 2100, and re-quantified with the KAPA Library Quantification kit. Every immunoSEQ 96-well plate was sequenced on a dedicated single-read 150-cycle Illumina NextSeq 550 flow cell. The study's processing was this. Because the immunoSEQ output held only junctional sequences and lacked quality scores, the filtering could not match the filtering applied to full-length reads. Sequences were annotated with PyIR, a Python wrapper for IgBLAST v1.9, and V/J genes and CDR3 were assigned using IMGT germline references. Reads were filtered out if the reads had weak V/J assignments (E-value above 1e-6), no CDR3, stop codons, out-of-frame junctions, or ambiguous translated residues. V3J clonotypes were defined as sequences sharing an identical inferred V gene, J gene, and CDR3 amino acid sequence. Percentage overlap between repertoires was computed as shared unique clonotypes divided by the size of the smaller repertoire. Richness of each repertoire was evaluated using RTK rarefaction, the Chao1 estimator, and Recon v2.1 estimates of unobserved clonotypes. TCRdb took over this immuneACCESS table, retaining in-frame rearrangements with V and J assigned. Such tables are incomplete; in checked studies, under half of the missing clones stem from an unresolved V gene, and the remainder is unexplained. V and J calls and clone size follow that table, whereas D and trimming were derived from the DNA. In this sample the table shows approximately 440,000 clones, roughly 80% of which occur a single time. Jointly, the top ten make up around 12% of the sample.

V is clipped by 6 bases and J by 5 bases, and the sequence between their germline boundaries is 13 bases long. CDR1 and CDR2 are drawn from the germline V gene (reference sequence): LNHDA, SQIVND. Reading from cysteine to phenylalanine, the CDR3 counts 13 amino acids. Kept here is only the CDR3 DNA, which spans 39 bases and is read in frame from base 1. The chain uses TRBV19 and TRBJ2-5, with the D gene possibly TRBD1 or TRBD2, each one fitting 5 bases. The sequence was collected from a woman in her thirties or forties in good health. Some clones in this sample may be carry-over from other donors' samples. The sample was PBMCs. The nucleotide sequence is given as TGTGCCAGTAGCCCGGGGCGGGTGGAGACCCAGTACTTC. This sequence encodes CASSPGRVETQYF.